This TCR beta chain is from a study of technical replicates of blood from a handful of donors. Germline V gene sequence: CDR1 LNHDA, CDR2 SQIVND (reference sequence). There are 15 residues in the CDR3. Trimming stripped 1 base from V and 7 bases from J, with 16 bases between. TCRdb's table, derived via immunoSEQ multiplex PCR, lists solely in-frame clones and lacks some. The sample carries about 82,000 clones, roughly 91% recorded once. The chain links TRBV19 to TRBJ1-2, with D unclear. Sequenced material: T cells isolated from PBMCs. The clonotype originates from a human donor in good health. The CDR3 here is CASSIAKQVLPGYTF. In nucleotides, the CDR3 is TGTGCCAGTAGTATAGCCAAACAAGTCCTGCCTGGCTACACCTTC.